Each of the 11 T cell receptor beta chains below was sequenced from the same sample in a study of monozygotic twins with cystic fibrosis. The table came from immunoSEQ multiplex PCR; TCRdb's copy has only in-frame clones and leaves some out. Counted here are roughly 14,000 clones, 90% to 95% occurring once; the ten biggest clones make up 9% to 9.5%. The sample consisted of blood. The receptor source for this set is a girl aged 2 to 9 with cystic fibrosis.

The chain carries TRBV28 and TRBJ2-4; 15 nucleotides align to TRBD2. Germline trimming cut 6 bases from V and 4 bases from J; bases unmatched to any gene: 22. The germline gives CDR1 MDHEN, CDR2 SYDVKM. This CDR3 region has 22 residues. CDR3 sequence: CASSPQTTPRTSGRVGKNIQYF. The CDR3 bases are TGTGCCAGCAGCCCACAGACGACCCCCCGGACTAGCGGGAGGGTGGGGAAAAACATTCAGTACTTC.

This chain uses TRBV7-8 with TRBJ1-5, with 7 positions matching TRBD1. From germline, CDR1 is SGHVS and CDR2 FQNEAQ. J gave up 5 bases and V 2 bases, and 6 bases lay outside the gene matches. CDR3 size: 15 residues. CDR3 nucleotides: TGTGCCAGCAGCTTACGGACAGGCATCGATCAGCCCCAGCATTTT. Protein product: CASSLRTGIDQPQHF.

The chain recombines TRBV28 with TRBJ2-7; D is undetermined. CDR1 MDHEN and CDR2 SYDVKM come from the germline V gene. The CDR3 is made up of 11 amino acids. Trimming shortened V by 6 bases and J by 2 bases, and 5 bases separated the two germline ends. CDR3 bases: TGTGCCAGCAGGGCAGCCTACGAGCAGTACTTC. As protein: CASRAAYEQYF. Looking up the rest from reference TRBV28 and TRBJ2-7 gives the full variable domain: DVKVTQSSRYLVKRTGEKVFLECVQDMDHENMFWYRQDPGLGLRLIYFSYDVKMKEKGDIPEGYSVSREKKERFSLILESASTNQTSMYLCASRAAYEQYFGPGTRLTVT.

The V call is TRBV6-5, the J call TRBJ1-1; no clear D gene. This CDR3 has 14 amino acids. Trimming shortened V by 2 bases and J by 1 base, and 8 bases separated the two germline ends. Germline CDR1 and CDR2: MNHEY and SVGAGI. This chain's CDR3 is CASSYRTQNTEAFF. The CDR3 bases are TGTGCCAGCAGTTACCGCACACAGAACACTGAAGCTTTCTTT.

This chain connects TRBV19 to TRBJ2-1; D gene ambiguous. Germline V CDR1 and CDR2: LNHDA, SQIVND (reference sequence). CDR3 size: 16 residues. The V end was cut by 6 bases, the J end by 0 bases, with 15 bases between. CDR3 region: CASRSNSLGSYNEQFF. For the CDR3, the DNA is TGTGCCAGTAGATCAAACTCTCTGGGCTCCTACAATGAGCAGTTCTTC.

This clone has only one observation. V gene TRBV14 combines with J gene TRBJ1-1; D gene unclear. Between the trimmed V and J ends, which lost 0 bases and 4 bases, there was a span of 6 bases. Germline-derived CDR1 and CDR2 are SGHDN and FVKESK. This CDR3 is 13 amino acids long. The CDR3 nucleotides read TGTGCCAGCAGCCAAGAGTGGACCACTGAAGCTTTCTTT. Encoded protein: CASSQEWTTEAFF.

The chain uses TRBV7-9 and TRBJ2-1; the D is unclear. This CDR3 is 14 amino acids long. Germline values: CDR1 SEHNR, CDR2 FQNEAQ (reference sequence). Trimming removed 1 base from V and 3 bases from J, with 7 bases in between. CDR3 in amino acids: CASSLEGYYNEQFF. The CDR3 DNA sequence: TGTGCCAGCAGCTTAGAGGGATACTACAATGAGCAGTTCTTC.

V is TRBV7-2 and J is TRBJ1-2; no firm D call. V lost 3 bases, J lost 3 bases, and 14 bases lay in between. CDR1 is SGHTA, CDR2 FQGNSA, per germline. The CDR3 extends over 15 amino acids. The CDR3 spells CASSLGGRKDYGYTF. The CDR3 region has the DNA TGTGCCAGCAGCTTGGGAGGGCGGAAGGACTATGGCTACACCTTC.

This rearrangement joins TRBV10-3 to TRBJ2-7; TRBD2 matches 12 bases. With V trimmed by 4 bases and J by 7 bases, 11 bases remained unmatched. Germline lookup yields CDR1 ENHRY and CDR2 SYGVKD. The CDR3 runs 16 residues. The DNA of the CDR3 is TGTGCCATCAGTGGGGCTAGCGGGAGGGCCGTAGGGGAGCAGTACTTC. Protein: CAISGASGRAVGEQYF.

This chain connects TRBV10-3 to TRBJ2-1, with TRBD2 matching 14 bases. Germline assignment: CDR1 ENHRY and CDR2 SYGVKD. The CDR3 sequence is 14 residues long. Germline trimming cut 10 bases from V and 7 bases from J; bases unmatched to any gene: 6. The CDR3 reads CASRLAGGPNEQFF. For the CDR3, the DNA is TGTGCCAGCCGACTAGCGGGAGGGCCTAATGAGCAGTTCTTC.

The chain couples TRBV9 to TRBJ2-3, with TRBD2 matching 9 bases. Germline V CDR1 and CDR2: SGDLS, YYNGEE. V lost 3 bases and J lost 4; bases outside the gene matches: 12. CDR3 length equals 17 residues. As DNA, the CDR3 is TGTGCCAGCAGCGCAGTTGCGGCGGGAGGGCCCTCAGATACGCAGTATTTT. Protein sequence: CASSAVAAGGPSDTQYF.